The next 13 T cell receptor beta chains were all read from a single sample in a study of blood T cells in healthy people across ages. Combining a sample-barcoded 5' primer with a J-beta primer mix, a second PCR ran for 7 to 11 cycles. TCRdb reprocessed the 5' RACE reads with MiXCR, giving one entry per CDR3 protein. This sample carries fewer than 800,000 distinct CDR3 sequences, 32% of them seen once, and the ten largest clones take 15%. Material for sequencing was blood. The receptors derive from a woman aged 80 or older in good health.

Of note for this clonotype: A much more abundant neighbour one base away suggests this may be a read error. This sequence joins TRBV27 and TRBJ2-1; D remains unclear. The V and J ends lost 5 bases and 5 bases respectively, with 16 bases between them. Germline V gene sequence: CDR1 MNHEY, CDR2 SMNVEV (reference sequence). The CDR3 covers 15 residues. The CDR3 region is CASSPQRSSDNEQFF. CDR3 bases: TGTGCCAGCAGTCCCCAGAGGTCATCAGACAATGAGCAGTTCTTC.

Regarding this clonotype: No DNA is shown, since the ends of the CDR3 on it are uncertain; the CDR3 is the one TCRdb lists. The V and J genes are TRBV6-1 and TRBJ2-5; TRBD1, the D gene given by the table, was not confirmed from the DNA. Germline V gives CDR1 MNHNS, CDR2 SASEGT. The CDR3 extends over 14 residues, inclusive of both ends. CDR3 protein: CASSSGQGQETQFF.

There are a few counts of this clonotype. CDR3: CASSPGPRGQSNQPQHF. The CDR3 DNA reads TGTGCCAGCAGTCCGGGTCCCAGGGGCCAGTCCAATCAGCCCCAGCATTTT. This chain joins TRBV5-5 and TRBJ1-5, with D possibly being TRBD1 (6 bases). Germline CDR1 reads SGHKS; CDR2 reads YYEKEE (reference sequence). The CDR3 extends over 17 amino acids. The V gene lost 5 bases and the J gene lost 3 bases, with 21 bases spanning the gap. The whole variable domain, filled in from reference TRBV5-5 and TRBJ1-5, reads DAGVTQSPTHLIKTRGQQVTLRCSPISGHKSVSWYQQVLGQGPQFIFQYYEKEERGRGNFPDRFSARQFPNYSSELNVNALLLGDSALYLCASSPGPRGQSNQPQHFGDGTRLSIL.

The table lists this clonotype with a few counts. The CDR3 DNA is TGTGCCAGCAGCGGCACACAAATACTTTCTACCTACGAGCAGTACTTC. Encoded protein: CASSGTQILSTYEQYF. The V and J genes are TRBV16 and TRBJ2-7; D remains ambiguous. The ends were cut back, 5 bases at V and 2 bases at J, with 19 bases in the middle. The CDR3 runs 16 residues. Germline CDR1 KGHSY, CDR2 FQNENV.

The chain combines TRBV30 with TRBJ1-4; no clear D gene. The germline CDR1 and CDR2 sequences are GTSNPN and SVGIG (reference sequence). This CDR3 region has 13 residues. V lost 2 bases and J 4 bases, leaving 8 bases between the germline ends. Written as DNA, the CDR3 is TGTGCCTGGAGTCGAGATAGTAATGAAAAACTGTTTTTT. It is translated as CAWSRDSNEKLFF.

In this sample, this clonotype turned up many times. The genes are TRBV6-2 or TRBV6-3 and TRBJ1-1; weak D call: TRBD1 (6 bases). Germline CDR1 reads MNHEY; CDR2 reads SVGEGT. The CDR3 spans 16 residues. V lost 6 bases and J 0 bases, leaving 17 bases between the germline ends. The CDR3 region has the DNA TGTGCCAGCAGCCGGCAGGGGAGCGCTCTGAACACTGAAGCTTTCTTT. Translated, it gives CASSRQGSALNTEAFF.

This clonotype has a count of ten or more. The V call is TRBV7-9, the J call TRBJ2-1, with 9 bases matching TRBD2. CDR3 length equals 15 residues. From germline, CDR1 is SEHNR and CDR2 FQNEAQ (reference sequence). J gave up 3 bases and V 3 bases, and 3 bases lay outside the gene matches. CDR3 nucleotide sequence: TGTGCCAGCAGCTTGACTAGCGGTCTCTACAATGAGCAGTTCTTC. Amino acid sequence: CASSLTSGLYNEQFF.

The V and J genes are TRBV2 and TRBJ2-7; 9 nucleotides match TRBD2. CDR3 size: 13 residues. The J segment lost 7 bases and the V segment lost 11 bases, leaving 12 bases of the junction unmatched. Germline V gene data show CDR1 as SNHLY and CDR2 as FYNNEI. The CDR3 region is CAASSGIDNEQYF. CDR3 in DNA: TGTGCCGCCTCTAGCGGGATCGACAATGAGCAGTACTTC.

The table lists this clonotype with many counts. The chain couples TRBV20-1 to TRBJ2-3; D is unresolved. Germline CDR1 DFQATT, CDR2 SNEGSKA (reference sequence). Trimming took off 5 bases at V and 2 bases at J, with 14 bases between the two ends. The CDR3 runs to 14 residues. As DNA, the CDR3 is TGCAGTGCTCTCAGAAGGGCCCTCACAGATACGCAGTATTTT. Its translation is CSALRRALTDTQYF.

J is TRBJ1-2 and V is TRBV20-1; the D gene is possibly TRBD1 (6 bases). V was trimmed by 6 bases and J by 3 bases, leaving 20 bases between them. Germline-derived CDR1 and CDR2 are DFQATT and SNEGSKA (reference sequence). The CDR3 has 15 amino acids. The CDR3 coding sequence is TGCAGTGCCACGAACAGGGACAAGCGATACTATGGCTACACCTTC. Protein product: CSATNRDKRYYGYTF.

This clonotype was detected many times. This chain links TRBV27 with TRBJ2-3, with 8 bases identical to TRBD2. Trimming removed 8 bases from V and 5 bases from J; junction bases left unmatched: 12. This CDR3 has 15 amino acids. Germline V gives CDR1 MNHEY, CDR2 SMNVEV (reference sequence). The CDR3 bases are TGTGCCAGCTCCCAAGCCGGGGGGGCCTTAGATACGCAGTATTTT. It yields the protein CASSQAGGALDTQYF.

There are many counts of this clonotype. J is TRBJ2-7 and V is TRBV18; D is perhaps TRBD1 (6 bases). The V end lost 5 bases, the J end lost 2 bases, and 25 bases lay between the germline ends. Germline-derived CDR1 and CDR2 are KGHSH and LQKENI. The CDR3 extends over 18 amino acids. In DNA, the CDR3 is TGTGCCAGCTCAGGCCCCGGGACATCAGGGGCCCATGCCTACGAGCAGTACTTC. It codes for CASSGPGTSGAHAYEQYF.

This clonotype was seen more than once but under ten times. A much larger clone lies a single base off, so this may be a read error. J is TRBJ2-7 and V is TRBV5-1; D perhaps matches TRBD1 (7 bases). Germline V gives CDR1 SGHRS, CDR2 YFSETQ. CDR3 length equals 15 residues. In nucleotides, the CDR3 is TGCGCCGGCAGCTTGGCATCAGGGGGAGGTGACGAGCAGTACTTC. It encodes CAGSLASGGGDEQYF.